The rows below give T cell receptor beta chains drawn from one sample of a study of T cell repertoires in cytomegalovirus infection. TCRdb ran MiXCR on the reads and lists one entry per CDR3 protein. In the table there are hundreds of thousands of distinct CDR3 sequences, less than 25% of which are singletons. The sample consisted of CD8+ T cells from PBMCs. Receptors originate from a human donor in good health (CMV status not recorded). Some clones in this sample may be carry-over from other donors' samples. Each CDR3 is given with its conserved first and last residue. Fields, in order: D gene, V gene, clone size, J gene, CDR3 DNA, CDR3 protein. D genes are given only for firm matches. Size tells how often a clone was seen (once, few, many) or the class of an expanded clone, and some rows leave it out.

-,TRBV19,few,TRBJ2-5,TGTGCCAGTAGCACCGGGACGGATTTTTTGGAGACCCAGTACTTC,CASSTGTDFLETQYF
-,TRBV6-2/TRBV6-3,once,TRBJ1-1,TGTGCCAGCAGCCACAGGACCGGGGACACTGAAGCTTTCTTT,CASSHRTGDTEAFF
-,TRBV7-9,-,TRBJ2-7,TGTGCCAGCAGCTCCCAGGGGCGCCACGAGCAGTACTTC,CASSSQGRHEQYF
-,TRBV7-6,-,TRBJ2-3,TGTGCCAGCAGCTCCTTCCCGAGACAGGTTGAGACAGATACGCAGTATTTT,CASSSFPRQVETDTQYF
-,TRBV6-2/TRBV6-3,many,TRBJ1-5,TGTGCCAGCAGTTCCACCCCTTATGGCACGATGTATAGCAATCAGCCCCAGCATTTT,CASSSTPYGTMYSNQPQHF
-,TRBV7-9,-,TRBJ2-1,TGTGCCAGCAGCTTAAAGAGTATCGAGCAGTTCTTC,CASSLKSIEQFF
TRBD1,TRBV25-1,-,TRBJ2-2,TGTGCCAGCAGTGGGGACAGGAAGGCCGGGGAGCTGTTTTTT,CASSGDRKAGELFF
TRBD1,TRBV7-9,many,TRBJ2-2,TGTGCCAGCAGCCCACGACAGGGGACCACCGGGGAGCTGTTTTTT,CASSPRQGTTGELFF
-,TRBV25-1,few,TRBJ2-7,TGTGCCAGCAGTGCAGGGTTTTCCTACGAGCAGTACTTC,CASSAGFSYEQYF
-,TRBV28,many,TRBJ1-5,TGTGCCAGCAGTCTCTCGGGGAGGTATAGCAATCAGCCCCAGCATTTT,CASSLSGRYSNQPQHF
-,TRBV29-1,-,TRBJ2-1,TGCAGCGTGACCGGGACAAAGAGCTCCTACAATGAGCAGTTCTTC,CSVTGTKSSYNEQFF
TRBD1,TRBV29-1,-,TRBJ1-4,TGCAGCGTTGCGGAGGGGGCAATGATTGATGAAAAACTGTTTTTT,CSVAEGAMIDEKLFF
TRBD1,TRBV12-3/TRBV12-4,many,TRBJ2-7,TGTGCCAGCAGTACTGGACAGGGTGACGAGCAGTACTTC,CASSTGQGDEQYF
-,TRBV6-5,-,TRBJ1-1,TGTGCCAGCAGTTTTGGACAGTGGAACACTGAAGCTTTCTTT,CASSFGQWNTEAFF
-,TRBV7-3,many,TRBJ2-3,TGTGCCAGCAGCTCGGTGGCAGGGGGCACAGATACGCAGTATTTT,CASSSVAGGTDTQYF
-,TRBV28,-,TRBJ2-3,TGTGCCAGCAGTCCGAGGGGGGGTCTCACAGATACGCAGTATTTT,CASSPRGGLTDTQYF
-,TRBV6-2/TRBV6-3,-,TRBJ2-3,TGTGCCAGCAGTCCTGACTTGTTCACAGATACGCAGTATTTT,CASSPDLFTDTQYF
-,TRBV11-1,once,TRBJ1-1,TGTGCCAGCAGCTGGACTCGTAGGCGGGCTGAAGCTTTCTTT,CASSWTRRRAEAFF
TRBD2,TRBV7-2,-,TRBJ2-1,TGTGCCAGCAGCTTAGATGACGGACTAGAATACAATGAGCAGTTCTTC,CASSLDDGLEYNEQFF
-,TRBV6-2/TRBV6-3,-,TRBJ2-1,TGTGCCAGCAGTTACTCGCCGAACTCCTACAATGAGCAGTTCTTC,CASSYSPNSYNEQFF
TRBD1,TRBV29-1,-,TRBJ2-7,TGCAGCGTGAGCCGGGACAGAGAGCATTACGAGCAGTACTTC,CSVSRDREHYEQYF
-,TRBV6-2/TRBV6-3,few,TRBJ1-2,TGTGCCAGCAGTTACTCTGCCAGGGCAAACTATGGCTACACCTTC,CASSYSARANYGYTF